The rows below give T cell receptor beta chains drawn from one sample of a study of technical replicates of blood from several donors. The data were produced by immunoSEQ multiplex PCR, yet TCRdb's version contains in-frame clones alone and is incomplete. The sample has about 98,000 clones; around 95% are singletons. The sample consisted of T cells isolated from PBMCs. These TCRs come from a human donor in good health. Both conserved end residues are part of each CDR3. D genes are given only for firm matches. Not all rows give a size; the values are once, few, many and, for expanded clones, a class.

size: once
V: TRBV5-1
D: NA
J: TRBJ2-7
DNA: TGCGCCAGCAGCTTGGAGTCCCCGACGGAGCCCTACGAGCAGTACTTC
CDR3: CASSLESPTEPYEQYF

size: NA
V: TRBV6-4
D: TRBD2
J: TRBJ2-7
DNA: TGTGCCAGCAGTGACTCGTGTCTAGCGGTTGACGAGCAGTACTTC
CDR3: CASSDSCLAVDEQYF

size: NA
V: TRBV7-9
D: NA
J: TRBJ1-2
DNA: TGTGCCAGCAGCTTAGTGCTGCAAGACAGCTATGGCTACACCTTC
CDR3: CASSLVLQDSYGYTF

size: NA
V: TRBV7-2
D: NA
J: TRBJ1-2
DNA: TGTGCCAGCACCTCGAGTCCTCCTAACTATGGCTACACCTTC
CDR3: CASTSSPPNYGYTF

size: NA
V: TRBV19
D: NA
J: TRBJ1-2
DNA: TGTGCCAGTAGTGACCGGGAGGCGACCGGCTACACCTTC
CDR3: CASSDREATGYTF

size: NA
V: TRBV29-1
D: TRBD2
J: TRBJ2-7
DNA: TGCAGCGTTGTTAGGGCGGGGGATACCTACGAGCAGTACTTC
CDR3: CSVVRAGDTYEQYF

size: NA
V: TRBV27
D: NA
J: TRBJ2-7
DNA: TGTGCCAGCAGTTTACACAGCTCCTACGAGCAGTACTTC
CDR3: CASSLHSSYEQYF

size: NA
V: TRBV6-5
D: TRBD1
J: TRBJ1-6
DNA: TGTGCCAGCAGGGACAGGGGATATTCACCCCTCCACTTT
CDR3: CASRDRGYSPLHF

size: NA
V: TRBV27
D: NA
J: TRBJ1-1
DNA: TGTGCCAGCAGTTTATGGGGCTCCGCACTGAACACTGAAGCTTTCTTT
CDR3: CASSLWGSALNTEAFF

size: few
V: TRBV4-1
D: NA
J: TRBJ2-7
DNA: TGCGCCAGCAGCCAAGCACTGTTTAGCTCCTACGAGCAGTACTTC
CDR3: CASSQALFSSYEQYF

size: NA
V: TRBV28
D: TRBD1
J: TRBJ1-2
DNA: TGTGCCAGCAGGGGGCAGGGGGGTTTGGGGTACACCTTC
CDR3: CASRGQGGLGYTF

size: NA
V: TRBV28
D: NA
J: TRBJ2-1
DNA: TGTGCCAGCAGTTTCTCACTAGTGGGGGGTGGGAATGAGCAGTTCTTC
CDR3: CASSFSLVGGGNEQFF

size: NA
V: TRBV6-5
D: NA
J: TRBJ2-7
DNA: TGTGCCAGCAATCCTGCAGGGGCCTACGAGCAGTACTTC
CDR3: CASNPAGAYEQYF

size: NA
V: TRBV28
D: TRBD2
J: TRBJ2-1
DNA: TGTGCCAGCAGTCACCGCGGGGGAAATGAGCAGTTCTTC
CDR3: CASSHRGGNEQFF

size: NA
V: TRBV7-2
D: NA
J: TRBJ1-1
DNA: TGTGCCAGCAGCCCTCGGGGAACCATCGGGGAAGCTTTCTTT
CDR3: CASSPRGTIGEAFF

size: NA
V: TRBV30
D: NA
J: TRBJ2-2
DNA: TGTGCCTGGACTCCCTCTTACAGGGGGGGTAGAGCCGGGGAGCTGTTTTTT
CDR3: CAWTPSYRGGRAGELFF

size: NA
V: TRBV28
D: NA
J: TRBJ1-4
DNA: TGTGCCAGCGAAAAACAGCCCGGGGCTAATGAAAAACTGTTTTTT
CDR3: CASEKQPGANEKLFF

size: NA
V: TRBV4-1
D: TRBD1
J: TRBJ2-3
DNA: TGCGCCAGCAGCCACCCCCTGGGTAGGGGGCAATACACAGATACGCAGTATTTT
CDR3: CASSHPLGRGQYTDTQYF

size: NA
V: TRBV12-5
D: TRBD2
J: TRBJ2-2
DNA: TGTGCTAGCGGGACTAGCGGGGGAGCCGGGGAGCTGTTTTTT
CDR3: CASGTSGGAGELFF

size: NA
V: TRBV4-2
D: TRBD2
J: TRBJ2-7
DNA: TGTGCCAGCAGCCAAGAGCTAGCGGGAACCGGGTCTGACGAGCAGTACTTC
CDR3: CASSQELAGTGSDEQYF

size: NA
V: TRBV6-5
D: NA
J: TRBJ2-7
DNA: TGTGCCAGCAGTTACTCGTTATCTGGAGTCGACTACGAGCAGTACTTC
CDR3: CASSYSLSGVDYEQYF

size: NA
V: TRBV5-6
D: TRBD1
J: TRBJ1-1
DNA: TGTGCCAGCAGCTTCGCAGACAGGGTGGTCACTGAAGCTTTCTTT
CDR3: CASSFADRVVTEAFF

size: NA
V: TRBV18
D: TRBD1
J: TRBJ2-1
DNA: TGTGCCAGCTCACAGAGACAGGGAGACAATGAGCAGTTCTTC
CDR3: CASSQRQGDNEQFF

size: NA
V: TRBV19
D: NA
J: TRBJ1-2
DNA: TGTGCCAGTAGTCTAACAGTTGCTGGCTACACCTTC
CDR3: CASSLTVAGYTF

size: NA
V: TRBV27
D: NA
J: TRBJ2-6
DNA: TGTGCCAGCAGTTTAATGAGCTCTGGGGCCAACGTCCTGACTTTC
CDR3: CASSLMSSGANVLTF

size: NA
V: TRBV19
D: TRBD1
J: TRBJ1-2
DNA: TGTGCCAGCAAGGGACAGCCTGGCTACACCTTC
CDR3: CASKGQPGYTF

size: NA
V: TRBV5-4
D: NA
J: TRBJ2-5
DNA: TGTGCCAGCAGCTTGGACAGTACCCAAGAGACCCAGTACTTC
CDR3: CASSLDSTQETQYF

size: NA
V: TRBV11-3
D: TRBD1
J: TRBJ1-1
DNA: TGTGCCAGCAGCGACGGGACAGCGAACACTGAAGCTTTCTTT
CDR3: CASSDGTANTEAFF

size: NA
V: TRBV6-5
D: NA
J: TRBJ2-3
DNA: TGTGCCAGCAGACCTTCGGGGAACACAGATACGCAGTATTTT
CDR3: CASRPSGNTDTQYF

size: NA
V: TRBV27
D: TRBD1
J: TRBJ2-7
DNA: TGTGCCAGCAGTTGGACAGGGAGCTCCTACGAGCAGTACTTC
CDR3: CASSWTGSSYEQYF

size: NA
V: TRBV7-9
D: TRBD2
J: TRBJ2-7
DNA: TGTGCCAGCAGCTCCCGAGGACTAGCGGGGGGATACGAGCAGTACTTC
CDR3: CASSSRGLAGGYEQYF

size: NA
V: TRBV5-6
D: TRBD1
J: TRBJ1-2
DNA: TGTGCCAGCAGCTTGTTGAGTAGGGACAGGTTTAACTATGGCTACACCTTC
CDR3: CASSLLSRDRFNYGYTF

size: NA
V: TRBV9
D: TRBD2
J: TRBJ2-1
DNA: TGTGCCAGCAGCGTAGCTACGTGGGCTAGCGGAGGGAATGAGCAGTTCTTC
CDR3: CASSVATWASGGNEQFF

size: NA
V: TRBV9
D: TRBD2
J: TRBJ2-2
DNA: TGTGCCAGCAGCGTAGCAAGCGGGAGTGTCACCGGGGAGCTGTTTTTT
CDR3: CASSVASGSVTGELFF

size: NA
V: TRBV28
D: TRBD1
J: TRBJ2-2
DNA: TGTGCCAGCAGTTCCGGACAGGTAAACGGGGAGCTGTTTTTT
CDR3: CASSSGQVNGELFF

size: NA
V: TRBV9
D: NA
J: TRBJ1-2
DNA: TGTGCCAGCAGCGCCCGGGGGAGGAACTATGGCTACACCTTC
CDR3: CASSARGRNYGYTF